A single sample gave rise to the 18 T cell receptor beta chains below, sequenced in a study of CD8 T cells in ankylosing spondylitis. MiXCR was run by TCRdb on the 5' RACE reads, yielding one entry per CDR3 protein. The sample shows a few hundred thousand distinct CDR3 sequences, 18% of them seen only once. Sequenced sample: blood, either unsorted or a sorted T cell fraction (not recorded which). The receptors were gathered from a male donor with ankylosing spondylitis or in good health (not recorded which).

At least ten counts were recorded for this clonotype. The chain combines TRBV4-3 with TRBJ2-7; D tentatively reads TRBD1 or TRBD2 (5 bases each). Germline-derived CDR1 and CDR2 are LGHNA and YSLEER. The ends were cut back, 1 base at V and 4 bases at J, with 14 bases in the middle. The CDR3 is made up of 15 amino acids. The DNA of the CDR3 is TGCGCCAGCAGCCAAGGGTGGCAGGGACGATACGAGCAGTACTTC. Amino acid sequence: CASSQGWQGRYEQYF.

This clonotype has at least ten counts. The chain employs TRBV6-5 and TRBJ2-1; D is uncertain. V dropped 2 bases and J dropped 0 bases, with 14 bases sitting between them. Germline CDR1 is MNHEY and CDR2 is SVGAGI. This CDR3 is 17 amino acids long. The CDR3 sequence is CASSYLVLGASYNEQFF. CDR3 coding DNA: TGTGCCAGCAGTTACCTGGTTCTCGGAGCCTCCTACAATGAGCAGTTCTTC.

This clonotype was seen a few times. This chain links TRBV7-2 with TRBJ2-7; unclear D gene. CDR3 length equals 14 residues. V lost 1 base and J 1 base, leaving 8 bases between the germline ends. Per the germline V gene, CDR1 is SGHTA and CDR2 is FQGNSA. The CDR3 DNA follows: TGTGCCAGCAGCTTAGTTGAGAGTTCCTACGAGCAGTACTTC. This codes for CASSLVESSYEQYF.

This clonotype has a count of ten or more. This chain links TRBV20-1 with TRBJ2-7; a possible D gene is TRBD2 (6 bases). The V gene lost 0 bases and the J gene lost 7 bases, with 19 bases spanning the gap. The CDR3 sequence is 15 residues long. Germline lookup yields CDR1 DFQATT and CDR2 SNEGSKA (reference sequence). This CDR3 is CSARDPTGGSSEQYF. The CDR3 coding sequence is TGCAGTGCTAGAGATCCTACTGGGGGGTCGAGTGAGCAGTACTTC.

The chain has TRBV27 and TRBJ1-4, with TRBD1 identical over 8 bases. Germline assignment: CDR1 MNHEY and CDR2 SMNVEV (reference sequence). This CDR3 has 15 amino acids. The trim removed 5 bases at V and 5 bases at J, leaving 7 bases unmatched. The DNA of the CDR3 is TGTGCCAGCAGTCTCCAGGACAGGGCAAATGAAAAACTGTTTTTT. Protein: CASSLQDRANEKLFF.

This clonotype was detected only a few times. V is TRBV29-1 and J is TRBJ2-2; 7 bases map to TRBD2. Germline V gene sequence: CDR1 SQVTM, CDR2 ANQGSEA. V was pared by 7 bases and J by 5 bases, with 16 bases of the junction left unmatched. The CDR3 has 16 residues. The CDR3 DNA sequence: TGCAGCGCTAGCCTCCCGAGCGGGACCCCGACCGGGGAGCTGTTTTTT. Translation gives CSASLPSGTPTGELFF.

The chain has TRBV12-5 and TRBJ2-3, with D hard to call. With 3 bases removed from V and 5 bases from J, the gap between germline ends came to 3 bases. This CDR3 spans 11 amino acids. Germline CDR1 and CDR2: LGHNT and FRNRAP. The CDR3 here is CASGLGDTQYF. CDR3 bases: TGTGCTAGTGGTTTAGGAGATACGCAGTATTTT.

This clonotype was counted a single time. This chain uses TRBV10-3 with TRBJ2-7; the match to TRBD1 covers 8 bases. The germline V gene encodes CDR1 ENHRY and CDR2 SYGVKD. The CDR3 runs to 14 residues. With 8 bases clipped from V and 7 bases from J, the junction kept 13 bases outside the gene matches. The CDR3 protein is CAIEADRAAREQYF. As DNA, the CDR3 is TGTGCCATCGAGGCGGACAGGGCGGCTCGGGAGCAGTACTTC.

This clonotype was recorded at least ten times. The chain has TRBV11-3 and TRBJ2-1; TRBD2 matches 16 bases. Unmatched junction bases numbered 7, after V lost 5 bases and J lost 3 bases. The CDR3 covers 18 residues. Germline CDR1 is SGHNT and CDR2 is YENEEA. The chain's CDR3 is CASSLGTSGRAFYNEQFF. DNA of the CDR3: TGTGCCAGCAGCCTAGGGACTAGCGGGAGGGCCTTCTACAATGAGCAGTTCTTC.

This clonotype was detected a few times. In DNA, the CDR3 is TGTGCCAGCAGTTTGGCCATGCAAGGCACTGAAGCTTTCTTT. Translation gives CASSLAMQGTEAFF. This chain joins TRBV12-3 or TRBV12-4 and TRBJ1-1; the D is unclear. The CDR3 is made up of 14 amino acids. V lost 3 bases, J lost 4 bases, and 12 bases lay in between.

This chain joins TRBV2 and TRBJ1-6; D is unresolved. V lost 4 bases to trimming and J lost 5 bases, with 9 bases between them. This CDR3 region has 14 residues. CDR1 and CDR2 (germline): SNHLY, FYNNEI. Here the CDR3 reads CASSVSQHNSPLHF. DNA for the CDR3: TGTGCCAGCAGTGTATCACAGCATAATTCACCCCTCCACTTT.

This clonotype was seen a few times. The J gene is TRBJ2-3, the V gene TRBV3-1, with 10 bases aligning to TRBD2. Per germline, CDR1 LGHDT and CDR2 YNNKEL (reference sequence). The CDR3 totals 16 residues. Trimming took 0 bases from V and 4 from J; bases not matched to a gene: 4. Here the CDR3 reads CASSQESGRAADTQYF. In nucleotides, the CDR3 is TGTGCCAGCAGCCAAGAAAGCGGGAGGGCTGCAGATACGCAGTATTTT.

V is TRBV12-3 or TRBV12-4 and J is TRBJ2-1, with 9 nucleotides matching TRBD1. The V segment lost 5 bases and the J segment 7 bases; nucleotides outside the gene matches: 6. The CDR3 is 14 residues long. The CDR3 sequence is CASSPRTGVNEQFF. The CDR3 DNA sequence: TGTGCCAGCAGTCCGAGGACAGGGGTGAATGAGCAGTTCTTC.

This clonotype was seen only a few times. The CDR3 DNA reads as TGTGCCAGCAGCTTAGGAGCGGGGGGCAGCACCTACGAGCAGTACTTC. Protein product: CASSLGAGGSTYEQYF. V usage is TRBV13 and J usage is TRBJ2-7; 9 nucleotides match TRBD2. Trimming cost V 0 bases and J 2 bases; bases outside gene matches: 5. In germline, CDR1 is PRHDT, CDR2 FYEKMQ (reference sequence). CDR3 length: 16 residues.

There are a few counts of this clonotype. The chain carries TRBV5-4 and TRBJ2-3; tentative D call: TRBD2 (6 bases). The germline V gene has CDR1 SGHNT and CDR2 YYREEE (reference sequence). The CDR3 spans 13 residues. The V end was cut by 7 bases, the J end by 14 bases, with 23 bases between. Written as DNA, the CDR3 is TGTGCCAGCCCCCTGGTGTTAGCGGCGCTGTTGTATTTT. This codes for CASPLVLAALLYF.

This clonotype was seen a single time. The chain is built from TRBV20-1 and TRBJ1-1, with TRBD1 as a possible D gene (5 bases). The V gene's germline CDR1 is DFQATT and CDR2 SNEGSKA (reference sequence). This CDR3 is built from 12 residues. Trimming left V 6 bases short and J 4 bases short, with 12 bases between. CDR3 DNA: TGCAGTGCCCCAGACAGCGGCACTGAAGCTTTCTTT. Translated: CSAPDSGTEAFF.

This clonotype appeared a few times. This CDR3 reads CSVGEDISYEQYF. CDR3 bases: TGCAGCGTTGGGGAGGACATCTCCTACGAGCAGTACTTC. The J gene is TRBJ2-7, the V gene TRBV29-1, with a tentative D call TRBD2 (6 bases). V was cut by 4 bases and J by 0 bases, with 10 bases left in between. Germline-derived CDR1 and CDR2 are SQVTM and ANQGSEA. The CDR3 extends over 13 amino acids.

This clonotype was seen a handful of times. The V call is TRBV4-1, the J call TRBJ2-1, with 10 bases matching TRBD2. CDR1 MGHRA and CDR2 YSYEKL come from the germline V gene. The CDR3 extends over 17 amino acids. Losses at the gene ends were 1 base for V and 9 bases for J; bases not matched to a gene: 12. CDR3 sequence: CASSQGGLALEVPEQFF. CDR3 nucleotide sequence: TGCGCCAGCAGCCAAGGGGGACTAGCGCTAGAGGTTCCTGAGCAGTTCTTC.